The clone carrying this T cell receptor (beta chain) has at least ten counts. What it binds is unknown. TCRdb re-analysed the 5' RACE reads in MiXCR, keeping a single row per CDR3 protein. Of 150,000 to 200,000 distinct CDR3 sequences in the sample, 9.5% to 13% were seen once. The sample is drawn from a study of CD8 T cells in ankylosing spondylitis. Points from the study as a whole: Peripheral blood held disease-linked clones only at relatively low frequency, and these were CD8+. Past research had described some motif variants in reactive arthritis synovial fluid and blood. In ankylosing spondylitis blood, a motif of several highly homologous TCR beta variants appeared characteristic. Disease-linked clones reportedly showed significant enrichment in matched ankylosing spondylitis synovial fluid.

The CDR3 sequence is 14 residues long. V was clipped by 6 bases and J by 5 bases, with 14 bases between them. Germline values: CDR1 DFQATT, CDR2 SNEGSKA (reference sequence). Sequencing was performed on blood, either unsorted or a sorted T cell fraction (not recorded which). The chain employs TRBV20-1 and TRBJ1-6; possible D gene TRBD1, 5 bases. The sequence derives from a male donor with ankylosing spondylitis or in good health (not recorded which). The CDR3, as DNA: TGCAGTGCCCCACCGCGAGGGGATAATTCACCCCTCCACTTT. Protein product: CSAPPRGDNSPLHF.